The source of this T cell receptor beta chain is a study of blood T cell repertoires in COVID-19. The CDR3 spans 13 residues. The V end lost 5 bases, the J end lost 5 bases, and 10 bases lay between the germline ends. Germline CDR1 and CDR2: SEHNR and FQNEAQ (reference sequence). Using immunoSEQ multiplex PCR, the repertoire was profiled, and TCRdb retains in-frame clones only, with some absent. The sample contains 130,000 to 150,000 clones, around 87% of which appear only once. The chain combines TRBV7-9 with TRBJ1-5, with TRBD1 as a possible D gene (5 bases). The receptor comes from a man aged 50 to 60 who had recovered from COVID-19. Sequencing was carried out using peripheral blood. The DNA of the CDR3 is TGTGCCAGCAGCCCCGGGGGAGATCAGCCCCAGCATTTT. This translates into CASSPGGDQPQHF.